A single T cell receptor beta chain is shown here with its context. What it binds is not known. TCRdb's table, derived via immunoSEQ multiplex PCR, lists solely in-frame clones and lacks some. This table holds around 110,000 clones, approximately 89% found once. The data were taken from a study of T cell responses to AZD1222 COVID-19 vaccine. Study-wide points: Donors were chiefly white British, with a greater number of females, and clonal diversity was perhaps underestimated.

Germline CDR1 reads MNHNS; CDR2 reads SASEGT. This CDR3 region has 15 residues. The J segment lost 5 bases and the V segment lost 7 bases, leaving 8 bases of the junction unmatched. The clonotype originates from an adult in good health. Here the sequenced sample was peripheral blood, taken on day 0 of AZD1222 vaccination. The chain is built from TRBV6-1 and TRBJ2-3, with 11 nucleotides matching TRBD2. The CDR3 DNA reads TGTGCCAGCACCAATAGCGGGGGGGCCGAAGATACGCAGTATTTT. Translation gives CASTNSGGAEDTQYF.